The rows below give T cell receptor beta chains drawn from one sample of a study of Ad26.COV2.S vaccination and SARS-CoV-2 variants. TCRdb's copy holds only in-frame clones and misses some; the assay was immunoSEQ multiplex PCR. The sample contains approximately 300,000 clones, around four fifths of which appear only once. The material sequenced was peripheral blood, taken in a trial of Ad26.COV2.S vaccine versus placebo. Source of these receptors: a person between 18 and 60 years old who received the Ad26.COV2.S COVID-19 vaccine or a placebo. Both conserved end residues are part of each CDR3. The D gene is left open where the match is weak. Rows may omit the clone size; those that give it use once, few, many or a size class.

TRBJ2-4,NA,NA,TRBV7-9,TGTGCCAGCAGCGAAGGGACAAAAGGAGCCAAAAACATTCAGTACTTC,CASSEGTKGAKNIQYF
TRBJ1-5,NA,NA,TRBV28,TGTGCCAGCAGTTTATTAGGGTGGGCGGATGAATATAGCAATCAGCCCCAGCATTTT,CASSLLGWADEYSNQPQHF
TRBJ1-6,TRBD1,NA,TRBV9,TGTGCCAGCAGCGTATCGGGACAGGGCTTTGCGCCCCTCCACTTT,CASSVSGQGFAPLHF
TRBJ2-5,NA,NA,TRBV9,TGTGCCAGCAGCGTAGATACCAACCAAGAGACCCAGTACTTC,CASSVDTNQETQYF
TRBJ2-7,NA,NA,TRBV6-2/TRBV6-3,TGTGCCAGCAGCCCCTCGGGGGTTTCCTACGAGCAGTACTTC,CASSPSGVSYEQYF
TRBJ2-7,NA,NA,TRBV7-9,TGTGCCAGCAGCTCCGGTGCGTCCTACGAGCAGTACTTC,CASSSGASYEQYF
TRBJ2-1,NA,NA,TRBV20-1,TGCAGTGCTAGTTTAACAGGACCACCCTACAATGAGCAGTTCTTC,CSASLTGPPYNEQFF
TRBJ2-5,NA,NA,TRBV3-1/TRBV3-2,TGTGCCAGCAGCCAAGATCAGTCCAGGGAGACCCAGTACTTC,CASSQDQSRETQYF
TRBJ1-6,NA,few,TRBV18,TGTGCCAGCTCACCCCCCACAGGGCGAGATAATTCACCCCTCCACTTT,CASSPPTGRDNSPLHF
TRBJ2-1,TRBD1,NA,TRBV6-5,TGTGCCAGCAGTAACGGGGACAGGGGGCGCAATGGGCAGTTCTTC,CASSNGDRGRNGQFF
TRBJ2-7,NA,NA,TRBV29-1,TGCAGCGTTGTATCATACGAGCAGTACTTC,CSVVSYEQYF
TRBJ2-3,TRBD2,NA,TRBV28,TGTGCCTCGGAGGGACTAGCGGGGGGTACAGATACGCAGTATTTT,CASEGLAGGTDTQYF
TRBJ2-2,TRBD1,NA,TRBV7-3,TGTGCCAGCCAACAGGGGGCAGGCACCGGGGAGCTGTTTTTT,CASQQGAGTGELFF
TRBJ1-5,NA,NA,TRBV12-3/TRBV12-4,TGTGCCAGCAGTTTTACAGGCAATCAGCCCCAGCATTTT,CASSFTGNQPQHF
TRBJ2-7,NA,NA,TRBV5-6,TGTGCCAGCAGCTTCGACAGACTTTCCTACGAGCAGTACTTC,CASSFDRLSYEQYF
TRBJ1-6,NA,few,TRBV7-3,TGTGCCAGCAGCCTGGGGGAGGTAACACCCCTCCACTTT,CASSLGEVTPLHF
TRBJ2-7,TRBD2,NA,TRBV6-1,TGTGCCAGCAGTGAAGCGCTTCGGGGGGTCTACGAGCAGTACTTC,CASSEALRGVYEQYF
TRBJ1-1,NA,NA,TRBV6-5,TGTGCCAGCACTGTGTGGGGGAGTAGCACTGAAGCTTTCTTT,CASTVWGSSTEAFF
TRBJ1-2,NA,NA,TRBV2,TGTGCCAGCAGCCTTGGCGCTAACTATGGCTACACCTTC,CASSLGANYGYTF
TRBJ1-1,NA,NA,TRBV5-5,TGTGCCAGCAGCAACAGGGAAGCTTTCTTT,CASSNREAFF
TRBJ2-1,TRBD2,NA,TRBV24-1,TGTGCCACCAGTGATCCTAGCGGGGGGTCCTACAATGAGCAGTTCTTC,CATSDPSGGSYNEQFF
TRBJ2-5,TRBD2,NA,TRBV9,TGTGCCAGCAGCCCCCGCATGGGACTAGCGGGGGGAAAAGAGACCCAGTACTTC,CASSPRMGLAGGKETQYF
TRBJ2-3,TRBD2,NA,TRBV10-2,TGCGCCAGCAGTGAACAAGCGAGCGGGGGGGCCCTAAATACGCAGTATTTT,CASSEQASGGALNTQYF
TRBJ1-1,NA,NA,TRBV4-1,TGCGCCAGCAGCCCCACACAAGGTAACACTGAAGCTTTCTTT,CASSPTQGNTEAFF